The rows below give T cell receptor beta chains drawn from one sample of a study of blood T cell dynamics during melanoma immunotherapy. Measured with immunoSEQ multiplex PCR; TCRdb has only the in-frame clones, and not every one. Of around 13,000 clones in the sample, around 84% were seen once. The material sequenced was blood, taken from a patient treated with checkpoint blockade. The receptor source for this set is a human donor with melanoma. Each CDR3 is given with its conserved first and last residue. Each record gives: CDR3 length, V gene, J gene, clone size, D gene, CDR3 DNA, CDR3 protein. A D gene is named only where the DNA matches it firmly. Clone size is shown for a subset of rows, as once, few, many or a class of expanded clone.

>14|TRBV29-1|TRBJ2-5|.|.
TGCAGCGTTGAAGATAGAGGGCCGCTTGAGACCCAGTACTTC
CSVEDRGPLETQYF
>16|TRBV5-4|TRBJ1-4|.|.
TGTGCCAGCACGGATCGGACGGGGCATCATAATGAAAAACTGTTTTTT
CASTDRTGHHNEKLFF
>13|TRBV7-8|TRBJ1-1|.|TRBD1
TGTGCCAGCACAGGGGGCGAGGGGACTGAAGCTTTCTTT
CASTGGEGTEAFF
>18|TRBV27|TRBJ2-6|.|.
TGTGCCAGCAGTCACCGGACTACAGGGTACTCTGGGGCCAACGTCCTGACTTTC
CASSHRTTGYSGANVLTF
>14|TRBV4-3|TRBJ2-3|once|.
TGCGCCAGCAGCCTCGAACTTAGCACAGATACGCAGTATTTT
CASSLELSTDTQYF
>16|TRBV27|TRBJ2-2|.|.
TGTGCCAGCAGTTTTCGTGACTACCCGAACACCGGGGAGCTGTTTTTT
CASSFRDYPNTGELFF
>15|TRBV5-3|TRBJ2-7|.|.
TGTGCCAGCAGCTTGGCCGGGGGAAGCTCCTACGAGCAGTACTTC
CASSLAGGSSYEQYF
>12|TRBV5-5|TRBJ2-7|medium-sized|.
TGTGCCAGCAGCCTTGACATCAACGAGCAGTACTTC
CASSLDINEQYF
>17|TRBV19|TRBJ2-1|.|TRBD2
TGTGCCAGTAGTTCGTGGACTAGCGGGAGATCCCACAATGAGCAGTTCTTC
CASSSWTSGRSHNEQFF
>13|TRBV16|TRBJ2-2|.|.
TGTGCCAGCAGCCAATCATCCACCGGGGAGCTGTTTTTT
CASSQSSTGELFF
>17|TRBV7-7|TRBJ2-1|.|TRBD2
TGTGCTAGCAGCTTGGGCGGCGGGAGCCCCTCCTACAATGAGCAGTTCTTC
CASSLGGGSPSYNEQFF
>13|TRBV30|TRBJ2-7|.|TRBD1
TGTGCCTGGAGTGTAGGGGGCCTCAACGAGCAGTACTTC
CAWSVGGLNEQYF
>13|TRBV11-2|TRBJ1-1|.|.
TGTGCCAGCAGCTTAAATCTCCAGTCTGAAGCTTTCTTT
CASSLNLQSEAFF
>13|TRBV11-2|TRBJ1-4|.|.
TGTGCCAGCAGCTTTGAGGGGGATGAAAAACTGTTTTTT
CASSFEGDEKLFF
>14|TRBV27|TRBJ2-7|.|.
TGTGCCAGCAGTTTCAACGGAGACTCCTACGAGCAGTACTTC
CASSFNGDSYEQYF
>15|TRBV2|TRBJ2-7|.|.
TGTGCCAGCAGGGCAGATCGTGCTGATTTCTACGAGCAGTACTTC
CASRADRADFYEQYF
>16|TRBV27|TRBJ2-5|.|TRBD2
TGTGCCAGCAGTCCCAAGAAGCGGGAGGGACAAGAGACCCAGTACTTC
CASSPKKREGQETQYF
>15|TRBV5-1|TRBJ1-5|.|TRBD1
TGCGCCAGCAGCCGCGGGACAGGGGGCAATCAGCCCCAGCATTTT
CASSRGTGGNQPQHF
>14|TRBV29-1|TRBJ1-1|few|.
TGCAGCGTGAAAACACAGGGAGTTGACACTGAAGCTTTCTTT
CSVKTQGVDTEAFF
>11|TRBV5-6|TRBJ1-2|.|.
TGTGCCAGCAGCTTTTCAAGTGGCTACACCTTC
CASSFSSGYTF
>14|TRBV5-1|TRBJ2-7|.|.
TGCGCCAGCAGCTTGCATTTAGGGTCTCCCGAGCAGTACTTC
CASSLHLGSPEQYF
>17|TRBV5-5|TRBJ1-1|.|TRBD1
TGTGCCAGCAGCTCAGAGACAGGGCGCAGAATAAACACTGAAGCTTTCTTT
CASSSETGRRINTEAFF
>17|TRBV7-8|TRBJ2-3|.|TRBD2
TGTGCCAGCAGCTTAGGGGCGGGGGGGCCTCCAACAGATACGCAGTATTTT
CASSLGAGGPPTDTQYF
>15|TRBV11-2|TRBJ2-5|.|TRBD2
TGTGCCAGCAGCCCCACCGGGGGGGTACAAGAGACCCAGTACTTC
CASSPTGGVQETQYF
>18|TRBV7-9|TRBJ2-1|.|TRBD2
TGTGCCAGCAGCTTCGGGACTAGCGGGAGGAGGTTGGGCAATGAGCAGTTCTTC
CASSFGTSGRRLGNEQFF
>11|TRBV7-9|TRBJ1-1|few|.
TGTGCCAGCAGCCGAGAAGAGGGAGCTTTCTTT
CASSREEGAFF
>16|TRBV4-2|TRBJ2-1|.|.
TGTGCCAGCAGCCAAGTCCTTTCTTGGTCGGACAATGAGCAGTTCTTC
CASSQVLSWSDNEQFF
>17|TRBV4-1|TRBJ1-5|few|.
TGCGCCAGCAGCCAAGATCTGGTGGGGGTTGGCAATCAGCCCCAGCATTTT
CASSQDLVGVGNQPQHF
>14|TRBV2|TRBJ1-5|few|.
TGTGCCAGCACAGGCGGGGGGCTAGGACAGCCCCAGCATTTT
CASTGGGLGQPQHF
>16|TRBV9|TRBJ1-4|once|.
TGTGCCAGCAGCCACCGGGTGGAGGGACCTAATGAAAAACTGTTTTTT
CASSHRVEGPNEKLFF
>17|TRBV27|TRBJ2-2|few|.
TGTGCCAGCAGCCGATACACAGGGTTGCTCAACGCCGGGGAGCTGTTTTTT
CASSRYTGLLNAGELFF
>16|TRBV5-1|TRBJ2-7|.|.
TGCGCCAGCAGCTCTTGGACATATGGAAGCTCCTACGAGCAGTACTTC
CASSSWTYGSSYEQYF
>16|TRBV27|TRBJ2-3|.|.
TGTGCCAGCAGTTTAGGAGCGGTAATAAACACAGATACGCAGTATTTT
CASSLGAVINTDTQYF
>15|TRBV27|TRBJ2-7|.|.
TGTGCCAGCAGTGCCGCGCTGAGGGGTTCGAACGAGCAGTACTTC
CASSAALRGSNEQYF
>14|TRBV10-2|TRBJ1-2|.|.
TGCGCCAGCATTCCCTCGGGGGGCCTCTATGGCTACACCTTC
CASIPSGGLYGYTF